Here is one T cell receptor beta chain with its context. Its target is not known. Using immunoSEQ multiplex PCR, the repertoire was profiled, and TCRdb retains in-frame clones only, with some absent. This sample has more than 150,000 clones, with approximately 91% found just once. The entry originates in a study of T cell responses to AZD1222 COVID-19 vaccine. Study as a whole: Second doses at about 4 or about 12 weeks were pooled.

Study results and caveats: There were mostly white British donors and more females than males, and clonal diversity was possibly underestimated. Nearly half of spike-specific TCRs reportedly target variant regions that are unmutated in the B.1.351 and B.1.1.7 variants. The repertoires were collected only after the peak T cell response.

Trimming took off 1 base at V and 4 bases at J, with 5 bases between the two ends. CDR3 length: 13 residues. Germline V CDR1 and CDR2: LGHNT, FRNRAP. The TCR was taken from an adult in good health. The rearrangement links TRBV12-5 to TRBJ1-5; no clear D gene. This sample comprised peripheral blood, obtained on day 0 of AZD1222 vaccination. The CDR3 sequence: CASGLDGNQPQHF. The CDR3 DNA reads as TGTGCTAGTGGTTTGGACGGTAATCAGCCCCAGCATTTT.